The rows below give T cell receptor beta chains drawn from one sample of a study of T cell responses to AZD1222 COVID-19 vaccine. TCRdb's copy holds only in-frame clones and misses some; the assay was immunoSEQ multiplex PCR. The sample contains about 91,000 clones, 88% of which appear only once. The sample here was peripheral blood, taken on day 0 of AZD1222 vaccination. Every receptor here comes from an adult in good health. Each CDR3 is given with its conserved first and last residue. The D gene is left open where the match is weak. Size is omitted from some rows. Given values are once, few, many or a class for expanded clones.

size: -; V: TRBV6-5; J: TRBJ1-3; D: -; CDR3: CASSYSGAGNTIYF; DNA: TGTGCCAGCAGTTACTCAGGGGCTGGAAACACCATATATTTT
size: -; V: TRBV6-2/TRBV6-3; J: TRBJ2-7; D: -; CDR3: CASSDLYGAYEQYF; DNA: TGTGCCAGCAGTGACCTTTACGGGGCCTACGAGCAGTACTTC
size: -; V: TRBV18; J: TRBJ1-2; D: TRBD1; CDR3: CASSPPPGTGNRRYTF; DNA: TGTGCCAGCTCACCACCGCCGGGGACAGGGAATCGGCGCTACACCTTC
size: -; V: TRBV27; J: TRBJ2-1; D: -; CDR3: CASSSMTFEQFF; DNA: TGTGCCAGCAGTTCGATGACTTTTGAGCAGTTCTTC
size: few; V: TRBV13; J: TRBJ2-3; D: -; CDR3: CASSLRTGWADTQYF; DNA: TGTGCCAGCAGCTTACGTACAGGGTGGGCAGATACGCAGTATTTT
size: -; V: TRBV7-6; J: TRBJ2-7; D: TRBD1; CDR3: CASSSPGQVYF; DNA: TGTGCCAGCAGCTCGCCGGGACAGGTGTACTTC
size: few; V: TRBV5-6; J: TRBJ2-1; D: -; CDR3: CASSFGSAGVLQQFF; DNA: TGTGCCAGCAGCTTCGGATCGGCAGGCGTACTCCAGCAGTTCTTC
size: -; V: TRBV6-5; J: TRBJ2-7; D: -; CDR3: CASSLKATESYEQYF; DNA: TGTGCCAGCAGTTTGAAAGCGACAGAGTCCTACGAGCAGTACTTC
size: -; V: TRBV12-3/TRBV12-4; J: TRBJ1-1; D: -; CDR3: CASRPREVTEAFF; DNA: TGTGCCAGCAGACCCAGGGAAGTGACTGAAGCTTTCTTT
size: -; V: TRBV4-3; J: TRBJ2-2; D: -; CDR3: CASSRAVGGELFF; DNA: TGCGCCAGCAGCCGGGCCGTGGGCGGGGAGCTGTTTTTT
size: few; V: TRBV2; J: TRBJ1-1; D: TRBD1; CDR3: CASRGDSSNTEAFF; DNA: TGTGCCAGCAGGGGGGACAGTTCGAACACTGAAGCTTTCTTT
size: -; V: TRBV28; J: TRBJ2-7; D: TRBD1; CDR3: CASNIQGARYEQYF; DNA: TGTGCCAGCAACATACAGGGGGCGAGGTACGAGCAGTACTTC
size: -; V: TRBV7-9; J: TRBJ2-2; D: -; CDR3: CASSSRQTLLFF; DNA: TGTGCCAGCAGCTCCAGACAGACTCTGCTGTTTTTT
size: -; V: TRBV7-9; J: TRBJ1-5; D: -; CDR3: CASSLVSQPQHF; DNA: TGTGCCAGCAGCTTAGTAAGTCAGCCCCAGCATTTT
size: -; V: TRBV7-2; J: TRBJ2-3; D: -; CDR3: CASSPHTDTQYF; DNA: TGTGCCAGCAGCCCTCACACAGATACGCAGTATTTT
size: -; V: TRBV28; J: TRBJ2-7; D: -; CDR3: CASSFPVDGYEQYF; DNA: TGTGCCAGCAGTTTCCCTGTCGACGGGTACGAGCAGTACTTC
size: -; V: TRBV7-9; J: TRBJ1-2; D: TRBD1; CDR3: CASSPWGQGEGYGYTF; DNA: TGTGCCAGCAGCCCCTGGGGACAGGGAGAAGGGTATGGCTACACCTTC
size: -; V: TRBV7-3; J: TRBJ2-7; D: TRBD1; CDR3: CASSTSGTGVREQYF; DNA: TGTGCCAGCAGCACCTCCGGGACAGGGGTGCGGGAGCAGTACTTC
size: -; V: TRBV10-2; J: TRBJ1-5; D: -; CDR3: CASGPGRQPQHF; DNA: TGCGCCTCCGGCCCAGGGCGGCAGCCCCAGCATTTT
size: -; V: TRBV19; J: TRBJ2-1; D: TRBD2; CDR3: CASSIGGGGRYNEQFF; DNA: TGTGCCAGTAGTATCGGGGGGGGAGGGAGGTACAATGAGCAGTTCTTC
size: -; V: TRBV28; J: TRBJ1-5; D: -; CDR3: CASSLSVNQPQHF; DNA: TGTGCCAGCAGTTTGTCAGTAAATCAGCCCCAGCATTTT
size: -; V: TRBV7-9; J: TRBJ1-2; D: -; CDR3: CATSPDAYGYTF; DNA: TGTGCCACCTCCCCAGATGCCTATGGCTACACCTTC